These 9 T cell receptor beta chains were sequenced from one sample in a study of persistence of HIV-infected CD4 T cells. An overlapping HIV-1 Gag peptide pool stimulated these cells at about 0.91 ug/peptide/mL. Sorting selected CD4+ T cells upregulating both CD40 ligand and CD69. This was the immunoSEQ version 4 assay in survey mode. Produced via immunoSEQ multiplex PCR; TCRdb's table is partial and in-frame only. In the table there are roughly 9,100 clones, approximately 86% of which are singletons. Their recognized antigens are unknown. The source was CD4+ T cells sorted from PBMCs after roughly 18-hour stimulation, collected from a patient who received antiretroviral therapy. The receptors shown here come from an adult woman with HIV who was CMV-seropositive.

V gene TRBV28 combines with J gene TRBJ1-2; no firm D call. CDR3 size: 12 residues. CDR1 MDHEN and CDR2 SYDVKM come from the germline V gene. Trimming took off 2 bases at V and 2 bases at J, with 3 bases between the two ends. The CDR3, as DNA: TGTGCCAGCAGTTTACAAAACTATGGCTACACCTTC. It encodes CASSLQNYGYTF.

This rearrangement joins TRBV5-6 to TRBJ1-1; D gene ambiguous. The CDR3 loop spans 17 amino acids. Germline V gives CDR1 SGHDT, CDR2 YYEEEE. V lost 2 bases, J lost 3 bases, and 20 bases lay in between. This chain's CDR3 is CASSLSSFYTIHTEAFF. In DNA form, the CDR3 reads TGTGCCAGCAGCTTATCGAGTTTTTACACTATCCACACTGAAGCTTTCTTT.

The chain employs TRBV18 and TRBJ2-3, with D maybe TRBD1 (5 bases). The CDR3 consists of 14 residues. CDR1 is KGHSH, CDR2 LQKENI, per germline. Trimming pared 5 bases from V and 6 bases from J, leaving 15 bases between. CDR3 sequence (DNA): TGTGCCAGCTCAGGGGCTCTAAAGGGGGATACGCAGTATTTT. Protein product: CASSGALKGDTQYF.

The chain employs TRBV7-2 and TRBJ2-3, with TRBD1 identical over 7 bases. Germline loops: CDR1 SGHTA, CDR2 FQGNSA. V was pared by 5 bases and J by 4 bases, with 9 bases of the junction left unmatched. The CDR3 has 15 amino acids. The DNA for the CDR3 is TGTGCCAGCAGCCCGATGACAGGGAGAGCAGATACGCAGTATTTT. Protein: CASSPMTGRADTQYF.

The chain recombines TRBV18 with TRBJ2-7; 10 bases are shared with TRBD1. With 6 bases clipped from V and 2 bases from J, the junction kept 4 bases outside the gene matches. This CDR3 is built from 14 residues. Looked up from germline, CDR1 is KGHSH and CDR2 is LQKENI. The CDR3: CASSGGQGAYEQYF. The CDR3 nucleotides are TGTGCCAGCTCGGGTGGACAGGGGGCCTACGAGCAGTACTTC.

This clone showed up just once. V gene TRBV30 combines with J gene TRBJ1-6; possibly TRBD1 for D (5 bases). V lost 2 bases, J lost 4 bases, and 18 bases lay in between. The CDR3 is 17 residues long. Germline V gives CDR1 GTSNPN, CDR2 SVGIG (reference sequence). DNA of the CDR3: TGTGCCTGGAGTCCCTTAAACGGAAGGGGATATAATTCACCCCTCCACTTT. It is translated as CAWSPLNGRGYNSPLHF.

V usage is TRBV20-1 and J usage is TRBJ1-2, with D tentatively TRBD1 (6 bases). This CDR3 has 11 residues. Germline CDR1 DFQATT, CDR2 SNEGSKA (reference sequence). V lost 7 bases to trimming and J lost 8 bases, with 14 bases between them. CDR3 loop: CSVGGAQGYTF. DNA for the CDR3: TGCAGTGTCGGGGGGGCTCAGGGCTACACCTTC.

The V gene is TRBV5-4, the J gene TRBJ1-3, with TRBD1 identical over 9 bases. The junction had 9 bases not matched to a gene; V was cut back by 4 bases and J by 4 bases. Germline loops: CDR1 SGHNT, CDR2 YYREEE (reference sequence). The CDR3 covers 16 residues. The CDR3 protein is CASSLRDRVPGNTIYF. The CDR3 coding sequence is TGTGCCAGCAGCCTCCGGGACAGGGTCCCCGGAAACACCATATATTTT.

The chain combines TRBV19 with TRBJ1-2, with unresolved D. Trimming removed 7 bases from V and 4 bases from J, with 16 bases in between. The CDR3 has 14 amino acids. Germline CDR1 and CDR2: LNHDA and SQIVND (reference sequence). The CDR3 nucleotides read TGTGCCAGTACCCCCCGAAACAGTCTCTATGGCTACACCTTC. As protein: CASTPRNSLYGYTF.